These 3 T cell receptor beta chains were all obtained from the same sample, sequenced in a study of T-cell reconstitution after alpha-beta-depleted transplantation in children. The TCRbeta library incorporated unique molecular identifiers. TCRdb recomputed calls from the PCR reads with MiXCR, one row per CDR3 protein. Of about 500,000 distinct CDR3 sequences listed, approximately 32% are singletons. The source material was PBMCs from the stem cell graft donor, sampled from the stem cell graft. The receptors derive from a human donor who donated a stem cell graft to a child with aplastic anemia.

The V and J genes are TRBV7-3 and TRBJ2-1; the match to TRBD2 covers 10 bases. Germline values: CDR1 SGHTA, CDR2 FQGTGA. J gave up 8 bases and V 5 bases, and 9 bases lay outside the gene matches. The CDR3 has 15 residues. This CDR3 reads CASSPLAGVLDEQFF. CDR3 sequence (DNA): TGTGCCAGCAGCCCCCTAGCGGGAGTATTAGATGAGCAGTTCTTC.

The chain combines TRBV12-3 or TRBV12-4 with TRBJ2-1; D gene uncertain. The CDR3 covers 12 residues. Trimming removed 8 bases at V and 3 bases at J, with 8 bases between. In DNA, the CDR3 is TGTGCCAGCGGAGACAACTACAATGAGCAGTTCTTC. Protein: CASGDNYNEQFF.

The chain links TRBV28 to TRBJ1-1, with no clear D. V lost 5 bases and J lost 4, with 17 bases in between. The CDR3 runs 15 residues. From germline, CDR1 is MDHEN and CDR2 SYDVKM. DNA for the CDR3: TGTGCCAGCAGTCTCCGTCTTTCAACGGGCACTGAAGCTTTCTTT. This gives the protein CASSLRLSTGTEAFF.